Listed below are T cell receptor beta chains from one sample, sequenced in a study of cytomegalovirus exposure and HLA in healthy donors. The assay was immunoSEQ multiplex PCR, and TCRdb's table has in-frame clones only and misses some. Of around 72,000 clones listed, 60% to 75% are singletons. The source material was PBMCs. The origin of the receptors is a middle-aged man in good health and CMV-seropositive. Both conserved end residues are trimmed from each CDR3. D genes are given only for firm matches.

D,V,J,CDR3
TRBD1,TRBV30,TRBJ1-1,AWSVGGGADEAF
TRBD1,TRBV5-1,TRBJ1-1,ASSPRDRGMNTEAF
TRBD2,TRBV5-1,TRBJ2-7,ASSVIAGGSYEQY
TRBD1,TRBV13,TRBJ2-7,ASSSGQGAGEQY
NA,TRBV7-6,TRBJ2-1,ASSLDQAGAYNEQF
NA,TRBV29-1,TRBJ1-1,SVIPGTQNTEAF
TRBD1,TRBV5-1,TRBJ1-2,ASSPGTGYYGYT
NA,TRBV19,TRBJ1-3,ASSIEVQGRNTIY
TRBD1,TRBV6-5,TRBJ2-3,ASSSRQGADTQY
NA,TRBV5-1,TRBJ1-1,ASSFLVNTEAF
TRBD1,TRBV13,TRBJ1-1,ASKKRQGQMNTEAF
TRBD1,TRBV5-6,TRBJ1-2,ASSWETGSYGYT
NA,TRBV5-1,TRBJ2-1,ASSYSVGGAYNEQF
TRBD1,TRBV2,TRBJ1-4,ASSGGTGDEKLF
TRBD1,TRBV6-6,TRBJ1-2,ASARTGGIWSGYT
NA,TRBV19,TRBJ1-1,ASSLQQGHTEAF
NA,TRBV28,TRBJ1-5,ASSLGAGDNQPQH
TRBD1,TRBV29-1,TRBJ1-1,SVVGQGYGTEAF
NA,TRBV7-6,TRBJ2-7,ASSNSLGPSYEQY
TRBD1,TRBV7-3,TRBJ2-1,ASSQSTGIYNEQF
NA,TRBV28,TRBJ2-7,ASSSIDIHEQY
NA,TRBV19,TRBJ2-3,ASSIQSSTDTQY
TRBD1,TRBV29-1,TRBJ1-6,SPPTGRGNSPLH
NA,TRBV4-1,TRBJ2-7,ASSQDRATGTSYEQY
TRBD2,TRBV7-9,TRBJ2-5,ASSSFSGGETQY
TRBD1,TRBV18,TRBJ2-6,ASSPGTGSRGANVLT
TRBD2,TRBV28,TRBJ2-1,ASRGLAGLSSYNEQF
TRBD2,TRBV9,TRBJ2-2,ASSGSGGGASTGELF
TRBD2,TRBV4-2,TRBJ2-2,ASLPMGRGGNFGELF
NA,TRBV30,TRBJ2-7,AWGQSYEQY
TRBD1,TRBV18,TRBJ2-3,ASSPRDRGSFTDTQY
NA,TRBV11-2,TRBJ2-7,ASSLSPGSSYEQY
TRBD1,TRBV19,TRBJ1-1,ASSVSTGHEAF
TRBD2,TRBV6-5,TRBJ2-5,ASSRLAGGQETQY
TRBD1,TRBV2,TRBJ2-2,ASSQDRGRGELF
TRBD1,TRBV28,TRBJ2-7,ASSFPTGGLSYEQY
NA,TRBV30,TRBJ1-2,AWSDRKTNYGYT
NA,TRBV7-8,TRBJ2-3,ASSQLAGTDTQY
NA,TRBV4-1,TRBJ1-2,ASSQENGGGYT
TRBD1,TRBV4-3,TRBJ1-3,ASSRQGSSGNTIY
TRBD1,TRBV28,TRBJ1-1,ASSPTGFEAF
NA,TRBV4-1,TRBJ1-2,ASSLPREGYT
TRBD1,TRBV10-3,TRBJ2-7,AITKGQGAGEQY
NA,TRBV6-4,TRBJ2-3,ASSERGGADTQY
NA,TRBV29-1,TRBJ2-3,SVVSGLGWQADTQY
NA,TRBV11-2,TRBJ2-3,ASSLENRDTQY
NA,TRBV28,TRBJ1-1,ASSLESNTEAF
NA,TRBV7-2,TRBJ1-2,ASSLAAEASGYT
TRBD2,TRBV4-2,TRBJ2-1,ASSQDVAGGPSEQF
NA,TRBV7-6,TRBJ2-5,ASSPDRVQETQY
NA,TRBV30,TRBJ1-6,AWSEGNSPLH
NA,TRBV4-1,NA,ASSPGRQGKNEQY
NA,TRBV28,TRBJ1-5,ASSPYSNQPQH
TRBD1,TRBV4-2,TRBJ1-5,ASSQEEGQGIFQPQH
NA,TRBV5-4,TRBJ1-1,ASSAELDTEAF
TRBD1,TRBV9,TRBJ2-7,AWDRVTYEQY
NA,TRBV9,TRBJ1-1,ASSVGTGKGEAF